This paragraph covers one TCR beta chain sequence. The method was immunoSEQ multiplex PCR; TCRdb's version includes in-frame clones alone and lacks a portion of them. The table shows more than 60,000 clones, with about 88% occurring only once. The data derive from a study of PD-1 blockade in classical Hodgkin lymphoma. The patients all showed relapse after autologous stem cell transplantation, while their brentuximab vedotin exposure varied. Patients reached a best response of complete response, partial response or progressive disease. Germline trimming cut 0 bases from V and 5 bases from J; bases unmatched to any gene: 4. CDR3 length: 14 residues. Germline V lookup: CDR1 KGHSH, CDR2 LQKENI.

The source is a human donor with classical Hodgkin lymphoma. The chain uses TRBV18 and TRBJ2-7, with TRBD1 identical over 7 bases. The specimen comprised peripheral blood mononuclear cells (PBMCs), sampled at baseline. The DNA of the CDR3 is TGTGCCAGCTCACCACCGGGACAGCCCGACGAGCAGTACTTC. As protein: CASSPPGQPDEQYF. Together with reference TRBV18 and TRBJ2-7, the CDR3 gives the full variable domain: NAGVMQNPRHLVRRRGQEARLRCSPMKGHSHVYWYRQLPEEGLKFMVYLQKENIIDESGMPKERFSAEFPKEGPSILRIQQVVRGDSAAYFCASSPPGQPDEQYFGPGTRLTVT.